A single sample gave rise to the 13 T cell receptor beta chains below, sequenced in a study of CD8 T cells in ankylosing spondylitis (TCRdb year 2017). What the authors observed across the whole study: Blood from ankylosing spondylitis patients appeared to be characterized by a TCR beta motif made up of several highly homologous amino acid variants.

These receptors' antigens are unknown. The library was generated by 5' RACE. Sequenced on an Illumina HiSeq 2500. TCRdb reran the public reads through fastp at Q25 and MiXCR, keeping productive beta chains. One record per CDR3 amino acid sequence lists the most common genes and DNA. This sample is represented by hundreds of thousands of distinct CDR3 sequences; about 16% of them were singletons. About two fifths of the sample comes from the top ten. The specimen was blood, either unsorted or a sorted T cell fraction (not recorded which). The receptors here all came from a male donor with ankylosing spondylitis.

Many counts were recorded for this clonotype. The chain employs TRBV28 and TRBJ2-2; 13 nucleotides align to TRBD2. V shed 6 bases and J 7 bases; nucleotides not matched to a gene: 8. CDR3 size: 16 residues. CDR1 is MDHEN, CDR2 SYDVKM, per germline. The CDR3 loop reads CASRATSGRDHGELFF. The CDR3 region has the DNA TGTGCCAGCAGGGCAACTAGCGGGAGGGATCACGGGGAGCTGTTTTTT.

J is TRBJ2-3 and V is TRBV3-1; 9 bases align to TRBD2. Germline CDR1 LGHDT, CDR2 YNNKEL (reference sequence). The CDR3 covers 17 residues. Trimming removed 0 bases from V and 0 bases from J; junction bases left unmatched: 4. The CDR3 loop is CASSQDLGLASTDTQYF. In nucleotides, the CDR3 is TGTGCCAGCAGCCAAGATCTGGGACTAGCTAGCACAGATACGCAGTATTTT.

A few counts support this clonotype. The V call is TRBV29-1, the J call TRBJ1-1, with D tentatively TRBD1 (6 bases). Germline loops: CDR1 SQVTM, CDR2 ANQGSEA. This CDR3 comprises 13 residues. V was trimmed by 3 bases and J by 5 bases, leaving 13 bases between them. In nucleotides, the CDR3 is TGCAGCGTTGACCTCAGGGGAAAGACTGAAGCTTTCTTT. Amino acid sequence: CSVDLRGKTEAFF. The entire variable domain, with the rest obtained from reference TRBV29-1 and TRBJ1-1, is as follows: SAVISQKPSRDICQRGTSLTIQCQVDSQVTMMFWYRQQPGQSLTLIATANQGSEATYESGFVIDKFPISRPNLTFSTLTVSNMSPEDSSIYLCSVDLRGKTEAFFGQGTRLTVV.

This clonotype occurred a few times. The V and J genes are TRBV3-1 and TRBJ2-1; 10 nucleotides line up with TRBD2. The CDR3 runs 17 residues. Germline trimming cut 1 base from V and 1 base from J; bases unmatched to any gene: 4. Germline CDR1 and CDR2: LGHDT and YNNKEL (reference sequence). The CDR3 is CASSQVAGGRSYNEQFF. In DNA form, the CDR3 reads TGTGCCAGCAGCCAAGTAGCGGGGGGCCGGTCCTACAATGAGCAGTTCTTC.

The V and J genes are TRBV4-2 and TRBJ2-5; D remains unclear. Trimming removed 4 bases at V and 5 bases at J, with 14 bases between. CDR1 and CDR2 (germline): LGHNA, YNFKEQ. This CDR3 spans 14 amino acids. The CDR3 here is CASSPYQVQETQYF. The CDR3 DNA reads TGTGCCAGCAGCCCCTATCAAGTCCAGGAGACCCAGTACTTC.

There are a few counts of this clonotype. The chain recombines TRBV6-2 or TRBV6-3 with TRBJ2-3; 13 bases fit TRBD2. The CDR3 has 17 amino acids. CDR1 MNHEY and CDR2 SVGEGT come from the germline V gene. With 6 bases clipped from V and 2 bases from J, the junction kept 8 bases outside the gene matches. The CDR3 sequence is CASSTGTSGTFTDTQYF. CDR3 bases: TGTGCCAGCAGCACCGGGACTAGCGGGACCTTCACAGATACGCAGTATTTT.

This clonotype was detected only a few times. This chain uses TRBV12-3 or TRBV12-4 with TRBJ2-2, with 10 bases aligning to TRBD2. After removal of 3 bases from V and 1 base from J, the junction contained 5 bases not matched to a gene. CDR3 length: 17 amino acids. The DNA of the CDR3 is TGTGCCAGCAGTTTCCCGAGGACTAGCGGGAACACCGGGGAGCTGTTTTTT. This encodes CASSFPRTSGNTGELFF.

V is TRBV6-2 or TRBV6-3 and J is TRBJ2-1; the D gene is possibly TRBD1 (8 bases). Trimming cost V 6 bases and J 10 bases, with 19 bases left between them. The CDR3 is 14 amino acids. From germline, CDR1 is MNHEY and CDR2 SVGEGT. The chain's CDR3 is CASSPSSGDREQFF. The CDR3 DNA is TGTGCCAGCAGCCCCTCAAGCGGGGACAGGGAGCAGTTCTTC.

The chain has TRBV7-6 and TRBJ2-2, with 10 bases matching TRBD1. The CDR3 loop spans 18 amino acids. With 2 bases clipped from V and 0 bases from J, the junction kept 6 bases outside the gene matches. CDR1 and CDR2 (germline): SGHVS, FNYEAQ. The CDR3 DNA sequence: TGTGCCAGCAGCTTACCTACGGACAGGGGGGCGAACACCGGGGAGCTGTTTTTT. As protein: CASSLPTDRGANTGELFF.

V is TRBV20-1 and J is TRBJ2-3, with D unclear. The V gene's germline CDR1 is DFQATT and CDR2 SNEGSKA (reference sequence). The CDR3 is 14 residues long. The ends were cut back, 3 bases at V and 0 bases at J, with 10 bases in the middle. CDR3 in amino acids: CSASDQLSTDTQYF. Here the CDR3 DNA reads TGCAGTGCTAGTGACCAGCTCAGCACAGATACGCAGTATTTT.

This clonotype was detected only a few times. The chain employs TRBV5-8 and TRBJ1-6; D gene unclear. The CDR3 is 16 amino acids. Trimming took off 4 bases at V and 2 bases at J, with 13 bases between the two ends. Germline values: CDR1 SGHTS, CDR2 YDEGEE. CDR3 DNA: TGTGCCAGCAGCCCGGCCGAGGAAACCTATAATTCACCCCTCCACTTT. It encodes CASSPAEETYNSPLHF.

This clonotype was found a few times. The chain recombines TRBV6-5 with TRBJ2-3, with 13 nucleotides matching TRBD2. The J segment lost 7 bases and the V segment lost 2 bases, leaving 12 bases of the junction unmatched. This CDR3 is built from 18 residues. Germline V gene data show CDR1 as MNHEY and CDR2 as SVGAGI. The CDR3 protein is CASSYLTSGGPRPYTQYF. DNA of the CDR3: TGTGCCAGCAGTTACCTGACTAGCGGGGGGCCGCGACCTTATACGCAGTATTTT.

CDR3 region: CASSLVGDATNEKLFF. The CDR3 coding sequence is TGTGCCAGCAGCTTAGTAGGGGATGCAACTAATGAAAAACTGTTTTTT. The chain recombines TRBV11-2 with TRBJ1-4; D might be TRBD1 (5 bases). This CDR3 is 16 amino acids long. Germline V gives CDR1 SGHAT, CDR2 FQNNGV. Trimming removed 1 base at V and 0 bases at J, with 9 bases between.